The rows below give T cell receptor beta chains drawn from one sample of a study of early T cells in non-severe SARS-CoV-2 infection. In TCRdb, the 5' RACE reads were re-called with MiXCR into one record per CDR3 protein. This table has some 57,000 distinct CDR3 sequences, over 9.5% appearing once. Sequencing used whole blood. All receptors derive from an adult who was a healthcare worker with PCR-confirmed SARS-CoV-2 infection or an uninfected control (not recorded which). The CDR3 runs from the conserved cysteine through the conserved F or W. D genes are given only for firm matches. Size tells how often a clone was seen (once, few, many) or the class of an expanded clone, and some rows leave it out.

j_gene: TRBJ1-2; d_gene: -; abundance: few; v_gene: TRBV9; CDR3nt: TGTGCCAGCAGCGTAGGGTATGGCTACACCTTC; CDR3aa: CASSVGYGYTF
j_gene: TRBJ2-3; d_gene: -; abundance: -; v_gene: TRBV21-1; CDR3nt: TGTGCCAGCAGCAAAGAAGGAAGGCAGGTCACAGATACGCAGTATTTT; CDR3aa: CASSKEGRQVTDTQYF
j_gene: TRBJ2-3; d_gene: -; abundance: -; v_gene: TRBV10-3; CDR3nt: TGTGCCATCAGTGAGTCGCTCCTCAGCACAGATACGCAGTATTTT; CDR3aa: CAISESLLSTDTQYF
j_gene: TRBJ2-1; d_gene: TRBD1; abundance: many; v_gene: TRBV18; CDR3nt: TGTGCCAGCTCACCAGAGTTAACAGGGGCCTACAATGAGCAGTTCTTC; CDR3aa: CASSPELTGAYNEQFF
j_gene: TRBJ2-1; d_gene: TRBD2; abundance: few; v_gene: TRBV4-1; CDR3nt: TGCGCCAGCAGCCAAGTTCGAGCGGGAGCTCTTTCATACAATGAGCAGTTCTTC; CDR3aa: CASSQVRAGALSYNEQFF
j_gene: TRBJ2-5; d_gene: -; abundance: many; v_gene: TRBV24-1; CDR3nt: TGTGCCACCAGTGATTCAACATCGGGACACCAAGAGACCCAGTACTTC; CDR3aa: CATSDSTSGHQETQYF
j_gene: TRBJ2-1; d_gene: -; abundance: many; v_gene: TRBV7-2; CDR3nt: TGTGCCAGCAGCCGGAGAGGAGGCTCCTACAATGAGCAGTTCTTC; CDR3aa: CASSRRGGSYNEQFF
j_gene: TRBJ2-3; d_gene: TRBD1; abundance: many; v_gene: TRBV5-1; CDR3nt: TGCGCCAGCCAAGTGACAGGGGGCACAGATACGCAGTATTTT; CDR3aa: CASQVTGGTDTQYF
j_gene: TRBJ2-1; d_gene: -; abundance: few; v_gene: TRBV7-9; CDR3nt: TGTGCCAGCAGCTTAAACGGGGGTAATGAGCAGTTCTTC; CDR3aa: CASSLNGGNEQFF
j_gene: TRBJ2-1; d_gene: TRBD2; abundance: few; v_gene: TRBV5-1; CDR3nt: TGCGCCAGCAGCTCTAGCGGGGCCTACAATGAGCAGTTCTTC; CDR3aa: CASSSSGAYNEQFF
j_gene: TRBJ1-4; d_gene: -; abundance: -; v_gene: TRBV10-2; CDR3nt: TGCGCCAGCAGTGAGTCGGATTATAGAGGAAAACTGTTTTTT; CDR3aa: CASSESDYRGKLFF
j_gene: TRBJ2-2; d_gene: -; abundance: -; v_gene: TRBV14; CDR3nt: TGTGCCAGCAGCCAATATTTCACCGGGGAGCTGTTTTTT; CDR3aa: CASSQYFTGELFF
j_gene: TRBJ2-2; d_gene: TRBD2; abundance: few; v_gene: TRBV20-1; CDR3nt: TGCAGTGCTAGAGGGTACACCTCGGGACTATCGGGGCCCGGGGAGCTGTTTTTT; CDR3aa: CSARGYTSGLSGPGELFF
j_gene: TRBJ2-5; d_gene: -; abundance: few; v_gene: TRBV5-1; CDR3nt: TGCGCCAGCAGCTTGGAGGCGGAAGAGACCCAGTACTTC; CDR3aa: CASSLEAEETQYF
j_gene: TRBJ1-5; d_gene: TRBD1; abundance: few; v_gene: TRBV3-1; CDR3nt: TGTGCCAGCAGCAGACAGGGAAACGGCAATCAGCCCCAGCATTTT; CDR3aa: CASSRQGNGNQPQHF
j_gene: TRBJ2-5; d_gene: -; abundance: -; v_gene: TRBV18; CDR3nt: TGTGCCAGCTCACCGGGGGAGACCCAGTACTTC; CDR3aa: CASSPGETQYF
j_gene: TRBJ2-7; d_gene: -; abundance: few; v_gene: TRBV6-5; CDR3nt: TGTGCCAGCAGTCTCCGGGCCAGCTACGAGCAGTACTTC; CDR3aa: CASSLRASYEQYF
j_gene: TRBJ2-7; d_gene: TRBD2; abundance: few; v_gene: TRBV5-1; CDR3nt: TGCGCCAGCAGCGGTGACGGACTAGCTGGGCCCGAGCAGTACTTC; CDR3aa: CASSGDGLAGPEQYF
j_gene: TRBJ1-5; d_gene: -; abundance: many; v_gene: TRBV18; CDR3nt: TGTGCCAGCTCACCAGGTAGGAGCAATCAGCCCCAGCATTTT; CDR3aa: CASSPGRSNQPQHF
j_gene: TRBJ1-6; d_gene: -; abundance: -; v_gene: TRBV5-4; CDR3nt: TGTGCCAGCAGCTTGGCGGCAGGAGTAGATTCACCCCTCCACTTT; CDR3aa: CASSLAAGVDSPLHF
j_gene: TRBJ2-5; d_gene: -; abundance: many; v_gene: TRBV6-6; CDR3nt: TGTGCCAGCAGTTACGACCAGGGCCAGGAGACCCAGTACTTC; CDR3aa: CASSYDQGQETQYF
j_gene: TRBJ2-7; d_gene: -; abundance: many; v_gene: TRBV11-2; CDR3nt: TGTGCCAGCAGCTTGGTAGGACAGAACGAGCAGTACTTC; CDR3aa: CASSLVGQNEQYF
j_gene: TRBJ2-3; d_gene: -; abundance: few; v_gene: TRBV9; CDR3nt: TGTGCCAGCAGCGTAGTCCGAGGTCCCCAGTATTTT; CDR3aa: CASSVVRGPQYF
j_gene: TRBJ2-3; d_gene: -; abundance: -; v_gene: TRBV6-2/TRBV6-3; CDR3nt: TGTGCCAGCAACACTAGGCGGTCCGGGGATACGCAGTATTTT; CDR3aa: CASNTRRSGDTQYF
j_gene: TRBJ2-7; d_gene: -; abundance: few; v_gene: TRBV19; CDR3nt: TGTGCCAGTAGTAGGGGGGGCGCGTACGAGCAGTACTTC; CDR3aa: CASSRGGAYEQYF
j_gene: TRBJ2-2; d_gene: -; abundance: few; v_gene: TRBV21-1; CDR3nt: TGTGCCAGCAGCACCTCAGACAGGAGCGGGGAGCTGTTTTTT; CDR3aa: CASSTSDRSGELFF
j_gene: TRBJ2-1; d_gene: TRBD2; abundance: many; v_gene: TRBV14; CDR3nt: TGTGCCAGCAGCCCTCCCTCGTCGGGGGGGCCCAATGAGCAGTTCTTC; CDR3aa: CASSPPSSGGPNEQFF
j_gene: TRBJ2-7; d_gene: -; abundance: many; v_gene: TRBV10-3; CDR3nt: TGTGCCATCTTATCGGCCACCTACGAGCAGTACTTC; CDR3aa: CAILSATYEQYF
j_gene: TRBJ2-5; d_gene: TRBD2; abundance: -; v_gene: TRBV29-1; CDR3nt: TGCAGCGTGCGTGGGACTAGCGTAGGGCTACAAGAGACCCAGTACTTC; CDR3aa: CSVRGTSVGLQETQYF
j_gene: TRBJ1-5; d_gene: -; abundance: many; v_gene: TRBV15; CDR3nt: TGTGCCACCAGCACCACCCCTGATGGGGTCAATCAGCCCCAGCATTTT; CDR3aa: CATSTTPDGVNQPQHF
j_gene: TRBJ2-1; d_gene: TRBD1; abundance: many; v_gene: TRBV6-2/TRBV6-3; CDR3nt: TGTGCCAGCAGTTACCGGGACAGGGATCTTAATGAGCAGTTCTTC; CDR3aa: CASSYRDRDLNEQFF
j_gene: TRBJ1-3; d_gene: -; abundance: many; v_gene: TRBV11-1; CDR3nt: TGTGCCAGCAGCGCTGGAAACACCATATATTTT; CDR3aa: CASSAGNTIYF
j_gene: TRBJ2-1; d_gene: TRBD2; abundance: many; v_gene: TRBV20-1; CDR3nt: TGCAGTGCTAGTTCTACTAGCGGGGGGTACAATGAGCAGTTCTTC; CDR3aa: CSASSTSGGYNEQFF
j_gene: TRBJ1-1; d_gene: -; abundance: many; v_gene: TRBV6-2/TRBV6-3; CDR3nt: TGTGCCAGCAGTTTACACAGCAGTTTGAACACTGAAGCTTTCTTT; CDR3aa: CASSLHSSLNTEAFF
j_gene: TRBJ1-4; d_gene: -; abundance: many; v_gene: TRBV7-9; CDR3nt: TGTGCCAGCAGCCCGACAGTAACAAATGAAAAACTGTTTTTT; CDR3aa: CASSPTVTNEKLFF